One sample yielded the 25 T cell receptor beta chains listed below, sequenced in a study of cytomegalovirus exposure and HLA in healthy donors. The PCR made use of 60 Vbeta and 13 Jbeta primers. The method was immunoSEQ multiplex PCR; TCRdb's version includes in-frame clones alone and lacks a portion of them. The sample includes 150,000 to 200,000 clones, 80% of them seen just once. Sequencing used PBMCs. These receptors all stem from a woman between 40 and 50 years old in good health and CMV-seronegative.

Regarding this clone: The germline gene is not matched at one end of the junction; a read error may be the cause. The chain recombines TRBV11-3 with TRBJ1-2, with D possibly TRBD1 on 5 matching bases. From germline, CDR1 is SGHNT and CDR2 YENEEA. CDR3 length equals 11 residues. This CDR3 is CASSYPQGVLF. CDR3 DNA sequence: TGTGCCAGCAGCTACCCGCAGGGTGTCCTCTTC.

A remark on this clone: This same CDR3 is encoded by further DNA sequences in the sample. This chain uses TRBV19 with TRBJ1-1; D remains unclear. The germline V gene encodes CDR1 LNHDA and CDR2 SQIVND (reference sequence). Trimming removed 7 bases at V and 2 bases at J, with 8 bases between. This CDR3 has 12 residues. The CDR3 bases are TGTGCCAGTATCGCAGGCAACACTGAAGCTTTCTTT. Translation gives CASIAGNTEAFF.

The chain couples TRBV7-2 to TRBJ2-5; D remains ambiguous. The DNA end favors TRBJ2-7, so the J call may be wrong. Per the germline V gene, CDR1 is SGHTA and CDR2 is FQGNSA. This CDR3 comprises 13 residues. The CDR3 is CASSLSLLYEQYF. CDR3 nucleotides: TGTGCCAGCAGCTTATCTTTGCTCTACGAGCAGTACTTC.

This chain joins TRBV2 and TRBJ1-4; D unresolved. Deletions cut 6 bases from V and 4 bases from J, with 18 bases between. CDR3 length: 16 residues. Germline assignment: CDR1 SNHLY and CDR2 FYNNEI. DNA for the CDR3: TGTGCCAGCAGGAGCGACGGAGGCAGGATTAATGAAAAACTGTTTTTT. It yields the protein CASRSDGGRINEKLFF.

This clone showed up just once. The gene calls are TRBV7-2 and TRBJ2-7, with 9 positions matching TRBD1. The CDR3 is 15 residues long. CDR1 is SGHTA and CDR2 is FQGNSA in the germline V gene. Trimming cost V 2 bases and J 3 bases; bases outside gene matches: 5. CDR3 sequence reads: CASSLTGGARYEQYV. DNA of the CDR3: TGTGCCAGCAGCTTAACAGGGGGCGCTCGCTACGAGCAGTACGTC.

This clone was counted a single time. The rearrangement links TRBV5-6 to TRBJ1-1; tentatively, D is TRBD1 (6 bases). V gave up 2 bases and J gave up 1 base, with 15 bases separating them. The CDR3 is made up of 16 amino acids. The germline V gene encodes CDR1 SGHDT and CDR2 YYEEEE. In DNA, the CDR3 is TGTGCCAGCAGCTTCGGACCTTGGACAGAGAACACTGAAGCTTTCTTT. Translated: CASSFGPWTENTEAFF. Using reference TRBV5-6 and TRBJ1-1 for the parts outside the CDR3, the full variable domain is DAGVTQSPTHLIKTRGQQVTLRCSPKSGHDTVSWYQQALGQGPQFIFQYYEEEERQRGNFPDRFSGHQFPNYSSELNVNALLLGDSALYLCASSFGPWTENTEAFFGQGTRLTVV.

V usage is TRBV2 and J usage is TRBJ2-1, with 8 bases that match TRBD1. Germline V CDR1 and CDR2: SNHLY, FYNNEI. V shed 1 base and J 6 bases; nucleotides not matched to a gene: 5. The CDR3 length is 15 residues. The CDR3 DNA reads TGTGCCAGCAGTGAAGGGGCACAGGGGGGCAATGAGCAGTTCTTC. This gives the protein CASSEGAQGGNEQFF. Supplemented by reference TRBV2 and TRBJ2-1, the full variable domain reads EPEVTQTPSHQVTQMGQEVILRCVPISNHLYFYWYRQILGQKVEFLVSFYNNEISEKSEIFDDQFSVERPDGSNFTLKIRSTKLEDSAMYFCASSEGAQGGNEQFFGPGTRLTVL.

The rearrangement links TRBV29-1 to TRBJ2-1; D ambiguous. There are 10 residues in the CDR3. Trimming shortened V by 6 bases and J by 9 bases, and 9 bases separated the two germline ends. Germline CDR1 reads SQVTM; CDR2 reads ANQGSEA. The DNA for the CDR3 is TGCAGCGTCAGTACGGGTGAGCAGTTCTTC. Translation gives CSVSTGEQFF.

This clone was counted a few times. The CDR3 loop is CASSETTTGVRDTIYF. For the CDR3, the DNA is TGTGCCAGCAGTGAGACAACGACAGGCGTTCGAGACACCATATATTTT. This sequence joins TRBV6-1 and TRBJ1-3, with D maybe TRBD1 (6 bases). Germline assignment: CDR1 MNHNS and CDR2 SASEGT. The CDR3 is made up of 16 amino acids. Trimming removed 3 bases from V and 8 bases from J, with 20 bases in between.

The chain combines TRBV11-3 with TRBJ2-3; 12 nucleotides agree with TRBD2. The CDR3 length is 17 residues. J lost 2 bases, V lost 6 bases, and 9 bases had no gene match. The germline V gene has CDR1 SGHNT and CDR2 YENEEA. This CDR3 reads CASSRTPSGRDTDTQYF. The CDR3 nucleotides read TGTGCCAGCAGTCGAACACCTAGCGGGAGGGACACAGATACGCAGTATTTT.

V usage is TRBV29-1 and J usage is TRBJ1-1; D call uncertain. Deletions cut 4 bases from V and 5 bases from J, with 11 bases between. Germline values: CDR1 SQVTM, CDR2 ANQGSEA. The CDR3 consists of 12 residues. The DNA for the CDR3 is TGCAGCGTTGTCCCGGTTTGGACTGAAGCTTTCTTT. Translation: CSVVPVWTEAFF.

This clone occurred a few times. CDR3 sequence reads: CASSGKGWTGEGEQFF. The CDR3 DNA reads TGTGCCAGCAGTGGAAAAGGTTGGACAGGGGAGGGTGAGCAGTTCTTC. The chain combines TRBV6-1 with TRBJ2-1; 9 nucleotides line up with TRBD1. V was clipped by 4 bases and J by 9 bases; unmatched bases: 13. CDR3 length: 16 residues. The germline gives CDR1 MNHNS, CDR2 SASEGT.

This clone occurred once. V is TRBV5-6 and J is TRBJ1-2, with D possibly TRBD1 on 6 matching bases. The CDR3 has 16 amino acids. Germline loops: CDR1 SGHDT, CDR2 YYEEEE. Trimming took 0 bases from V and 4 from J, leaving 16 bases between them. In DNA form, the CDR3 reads TGTGCCAGCAGCTTGGTTACAGGGCCAAGGAGCTATGGCTACACCTTC. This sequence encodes CASSLVTGPRSYGYTF. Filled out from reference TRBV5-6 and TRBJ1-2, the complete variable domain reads DAGVTQSPTHLIKTRGQQVTLRCSPKSGHDTVSWYQQALGQGPQFIFQYYEEEERQRGNFPDRFSGHQFPNYSSELNVNALLLGDSALYLCASSLVTGPRSYGYTFGSGTRLTVV.

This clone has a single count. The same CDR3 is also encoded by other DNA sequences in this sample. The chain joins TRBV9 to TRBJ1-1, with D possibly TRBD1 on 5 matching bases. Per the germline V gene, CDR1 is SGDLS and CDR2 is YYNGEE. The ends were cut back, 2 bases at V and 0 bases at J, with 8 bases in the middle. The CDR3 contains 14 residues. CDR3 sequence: CASSVGHMNTEAFF. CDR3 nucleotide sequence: TGTGCCAGCAGCGTGGGGCATATGAACACTGAAGCTTTCTTT.

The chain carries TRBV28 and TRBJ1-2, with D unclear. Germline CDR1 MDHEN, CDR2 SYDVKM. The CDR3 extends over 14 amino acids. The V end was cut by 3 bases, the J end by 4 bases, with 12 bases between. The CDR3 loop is CASSFGQVSYGYTF. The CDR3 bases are TGTGCCAGCAGTTTTGGGCAGGTCAGCTATGGCTACACCTTC.

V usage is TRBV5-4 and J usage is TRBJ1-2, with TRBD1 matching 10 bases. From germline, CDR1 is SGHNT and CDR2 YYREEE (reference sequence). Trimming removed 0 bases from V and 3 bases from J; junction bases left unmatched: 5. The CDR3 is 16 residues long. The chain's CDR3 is CASSLGVGQGDYGYTF. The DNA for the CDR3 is TGTGCCAGCAGCTTGGGAGTTGGACAGGGGGACTATGGCTACACCTTC.

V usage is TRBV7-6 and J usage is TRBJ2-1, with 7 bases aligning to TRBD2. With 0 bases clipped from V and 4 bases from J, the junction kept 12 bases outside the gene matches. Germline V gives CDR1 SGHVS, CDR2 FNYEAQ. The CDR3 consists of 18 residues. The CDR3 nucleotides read TGTGCCAGCAGCTTAGCGTTCCGGTTAGCGGGCGCATACAATGAGCAGTTCTTC. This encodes CASSLAFRLAGAYNEQFF.

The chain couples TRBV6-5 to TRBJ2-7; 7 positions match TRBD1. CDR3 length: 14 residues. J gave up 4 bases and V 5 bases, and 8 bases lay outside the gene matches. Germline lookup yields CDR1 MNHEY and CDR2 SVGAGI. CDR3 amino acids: CASSPFRQGYEQYF. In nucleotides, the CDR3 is TGTGCCAGCAGTCCCTTCCGACAGGGTTACGAGCAGTACTTC.

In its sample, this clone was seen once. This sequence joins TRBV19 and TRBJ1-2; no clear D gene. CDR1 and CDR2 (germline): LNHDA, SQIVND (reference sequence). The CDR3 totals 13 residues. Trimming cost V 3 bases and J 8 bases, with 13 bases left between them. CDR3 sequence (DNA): TGTGCCAGTAGTATTACCAAGACGGGAGGCTACACCTTC. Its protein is CASSITKTGGYTF. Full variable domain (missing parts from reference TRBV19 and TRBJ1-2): DGGITQSPKYLFRKEGQNVTLSCEQNLNHDAMYWYRQDPGQGLRLIYYSQIVNDFQKGDIAEGYSVSREKKESFPLTVTSAQKNPTAFYLCASSITKTGGYTFGSGTRLTVV.

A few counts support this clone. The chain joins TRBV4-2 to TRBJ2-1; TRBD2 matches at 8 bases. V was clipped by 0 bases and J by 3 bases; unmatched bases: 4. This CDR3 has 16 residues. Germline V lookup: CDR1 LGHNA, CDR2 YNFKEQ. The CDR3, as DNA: TGTGCCAGCAGCCAAGACAGCGGGGGTAACTACAATGAGCAGTTCTTC. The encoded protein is CASSQDSGGNYNEQFF.

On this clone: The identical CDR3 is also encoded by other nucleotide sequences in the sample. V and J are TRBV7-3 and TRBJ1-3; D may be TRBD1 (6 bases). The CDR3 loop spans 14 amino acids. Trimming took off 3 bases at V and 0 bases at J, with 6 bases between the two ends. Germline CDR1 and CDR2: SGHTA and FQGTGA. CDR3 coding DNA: TGTGCCAGCAGCTTGACAGGCTCTGGAAACACCATATATTTT. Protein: CASSLTGSGNTIYF.

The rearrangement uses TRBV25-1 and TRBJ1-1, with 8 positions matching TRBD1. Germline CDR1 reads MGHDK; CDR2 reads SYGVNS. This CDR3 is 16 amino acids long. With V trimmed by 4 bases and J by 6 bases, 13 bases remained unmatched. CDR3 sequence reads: CASSARQGLPTAEAFF. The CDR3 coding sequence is TGTGCCAGCAGTGCGAGACAGGGGCTTCCTACGGCTGAAGCTTTCTTT.

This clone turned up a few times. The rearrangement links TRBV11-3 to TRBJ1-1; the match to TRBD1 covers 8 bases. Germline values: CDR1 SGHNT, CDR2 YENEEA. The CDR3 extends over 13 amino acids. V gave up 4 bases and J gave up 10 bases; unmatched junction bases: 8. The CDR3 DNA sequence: TGTGCCAGCAGCTCCAACCAGGGGGCGGGAGCTTTCTTT. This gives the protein CASSSNQGAGAFF.

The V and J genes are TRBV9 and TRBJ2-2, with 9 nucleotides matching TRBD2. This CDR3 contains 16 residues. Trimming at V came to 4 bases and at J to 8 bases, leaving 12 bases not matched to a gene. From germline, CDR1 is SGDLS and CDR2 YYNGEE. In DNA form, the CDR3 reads TGTGCCAGCAGCCCTCCAGCTAGCGGGAAGGCTGGGGAGCTGTTTTTT. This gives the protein CASSPPASGKAGELFF. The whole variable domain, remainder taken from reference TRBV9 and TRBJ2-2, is DSGVTQTPKHLITATGQRVTLRCSPRSGDLSVYWYQQSLDQGLQFLIQYYNGEERAKGNILERFSAQQFPDLHSELNLSSLELGDSALYFCASSPPASGKAGELFFGEGSRLTVL.

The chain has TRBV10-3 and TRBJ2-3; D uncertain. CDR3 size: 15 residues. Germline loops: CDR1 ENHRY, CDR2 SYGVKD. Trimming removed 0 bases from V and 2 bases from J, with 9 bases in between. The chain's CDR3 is CAISESMATTDTQYF. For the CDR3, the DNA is TGTGCCATCAGTGAGTCGATGGCCACCACAGATACGCAGTATTTT.